This T cell receptor beta chain was identified in a study of CD4 T cells in relation to SARS-CoV-2 and coronaviruses. TCRdb keeps only in-frame clones here, not all; method: immunoSEQ multiplex PCR. Among some 29,000 clones listed, approximately 80% were seen once. Comments on this clone: What it binds is unknown.

Unexposed donor CD4+ T cells date from about 2011-2018, before the COVID-19 pandemic. The cells were cultured for 10 days before CD4+ T cells were isolated. This sequence originates from a human donor in good health. Sequencing input: CD4+ T cells from PBMCs, cultured in vitro.

The CDR3 loop reads CASSIDLWDRGDNEQFF. In nucleotides, the CDR3 is TGTGCCAGTAGTATAGATCTTTGGGACAGGGGGGACAATGAGCAGTTCTTC. The J gene is TRBJ2-1, the V gene TRBV19; the match to TRBD1 covers 11 bases. V shed 0 bases and J 5 bases; nucleotides not matched to a gene: 6. Germline CDR1 LNHDA, CDR2 SQIVND (reference sequence). CDR3 length equals 17 residues.